This T cell receptor beta chain was profiled in a study of blood T cell repertoires in COVID-19 (dated by TCRdb to 2019 to 2021). For the wider study: The collaborator samples originated in the United States, Italy and Spain and spanned the acute and convalescent phases of COVID-19. The prospective study material was composed of cDNA or gDNA derived from T cells, B-cell-depleted T cells, or PBMCs. The samples were drawn from the first 160 participants of the ongoing ImmuneRACE study and from 1,200 or so subjects provided by 6 global collaborators. Deeply sampled blood TCRbeta repertoires from subjects exposed to, actively infected with, or recovered from COVID-19 were included in the dataset. The repertoires were made available in a free public database intended to serve as a resource for research on the immune response to SARS-CoV-2. Where HLA class I and class II types were available, the types were taken from metadata supplied by the sample provider, not from assay-based typing. The sample metadata nearly always contained a de-identified subject ID, COVID-19 status, age in years and sex. General conclusions and limits of the study: How much clinical and demographic metadata was included differed by source and by participant, and the metadata was provided uncurated.

The collaborating institutions used their own protocols to collect whole blood in K2EDTA tubes. For TCRbeta analysis, collaborator samples were shipped as frozen whole blood, as isolated PBMCs, or as DNA extracted from either sample type. The junction shows trimming of 4 bases on V and 4 bases on J, and the gene matches do not reach 9 bases of it. Via the germline V gene, CDR1 is SGHTS and CDR2 YDEGEE. From the cysteine up to the phenylalanine, the CDR3 has a length of 15 residues. Only the CDR3 region is kept as DNA, spanning 45 bases read in frame from base 1. Comments on this clone: No cognate antigen has been identified for it. Base quality data are lacking; no much larger clone is found one base away.

The immunoSEQ Assay, a bias-controlled multiplex PCR, was used to amplify TCRbeta CDR3 regions from genomic DNA. Under the source paper's analysis protocol: Within the assay, amplification of reference gene primers was used to estimate how many nucleated cells each sample contained. To quantify the absolute abundance of each unique TCRbeta CDR3 rearrangement, sequence reads were collapsed and filtered. For each sample, productive Simpson clonality was calculated by taking the square root of Simpson's diversity index across productive rearrangements. As stored in TCRdb, this immuneACCESS dataset retains in-frame rearrangements with V and J assigned. A fraction of the clones does not appear; measured against another copy, unresolved V genes explain less than half of the discrepancy, and the remainder lacks a known reason. That table gives V, J and clone size, and the DNA gave D and trimming. The sample table holds 270,000 or so clones, of which around nine tenths were seen once. The biggest ten clones account for about 4.2% of the sample.

Material: peripheral blood. The source of this sequence is a man in his forties with acute or convalescent COVID-19. The chain was built from TRBV5-8 and TRBJ2-7, with 9 bases aligning to TRBD1. For the CDR3, the sequence is CASSTRDRVHYEQYF. The nucleotides are TGTGCCAGCAGCACCCGGGACAGGGTTCATTACGAGCAGTACTTC.